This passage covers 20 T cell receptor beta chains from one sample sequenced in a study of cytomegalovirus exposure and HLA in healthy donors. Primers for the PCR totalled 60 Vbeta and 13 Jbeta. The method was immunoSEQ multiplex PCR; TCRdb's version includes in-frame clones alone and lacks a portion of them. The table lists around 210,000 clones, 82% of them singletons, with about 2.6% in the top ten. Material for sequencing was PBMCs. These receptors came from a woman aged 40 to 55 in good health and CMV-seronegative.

This CDR3 reads CASSSGTTLSYEQYF. The CDR3 DNA is TGTGCCAGCAGTTCCGGGACTACGCTCTCCTACGAGCAGTACTTC. The chain has TRBV28 and TRBJ2-7; 7 bases fit TRBD2. Germline V lookup: CDR1 MDHEN, CDR2 SYDVKM. The CDR3 runs to 15 residues. The V segment lost 4 bases and the J segment 0 bases; nucleotides outside the gene matches: 6.

The CDR3 nucleotides are TGTGCCAGTAGTGAACGACAAACTGCCTATGGCTACACCTTC. Its translation is CASSERQTAYGYTF. V and J are TRBV19 and TRBJ1-2; D unclear. Per germline, CDR1 LNHDA and CDR2 SQIVND (reference sequence). Trimming removed 5 bases at V and 4 bases at J, with 14 bases between. The CDR3 length is 14 residues.

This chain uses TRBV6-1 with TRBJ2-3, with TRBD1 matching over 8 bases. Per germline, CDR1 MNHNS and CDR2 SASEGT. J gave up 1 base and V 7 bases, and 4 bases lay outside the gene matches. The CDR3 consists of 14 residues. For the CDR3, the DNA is TGTGCCAGCACTAACAGGGGGGGCACAGATACGCAGTATTTT. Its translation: CASTNRGGTDTQYF.

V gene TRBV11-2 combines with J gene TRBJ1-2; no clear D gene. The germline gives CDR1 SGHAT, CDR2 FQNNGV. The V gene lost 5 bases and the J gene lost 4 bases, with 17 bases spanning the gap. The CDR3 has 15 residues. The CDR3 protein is CASSPRAIGSYGYTF. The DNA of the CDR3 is TGTGCCAGCAGCCCACGTGCGATAGGGAGCTATGGCTACACCTTC.

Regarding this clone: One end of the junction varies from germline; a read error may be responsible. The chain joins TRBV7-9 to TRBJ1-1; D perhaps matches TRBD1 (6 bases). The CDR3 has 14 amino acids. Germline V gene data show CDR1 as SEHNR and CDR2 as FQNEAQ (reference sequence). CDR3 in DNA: TGTTCCAGCAGTGGCTGGGGGCTACCCACTGAAGCTTTCTTT. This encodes CSSSGWGLPTEAFF.

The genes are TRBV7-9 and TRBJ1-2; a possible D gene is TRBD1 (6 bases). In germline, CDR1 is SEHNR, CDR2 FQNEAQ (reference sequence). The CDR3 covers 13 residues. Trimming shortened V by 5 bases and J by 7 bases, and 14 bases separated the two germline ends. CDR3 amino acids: CASSARGLRGYTF. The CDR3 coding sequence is TGTGCCAGCAGCGCGCGGGGGCTGCGTGGCTACACCTTC.

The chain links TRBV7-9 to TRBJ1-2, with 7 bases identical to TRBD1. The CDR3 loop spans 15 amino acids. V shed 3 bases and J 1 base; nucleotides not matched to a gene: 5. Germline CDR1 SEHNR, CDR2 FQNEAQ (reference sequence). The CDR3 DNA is TGTGCCAGCAGCTTGGGGACAGATGTTAACTATGGCTACACCTTC. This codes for CASSLGTDVNYGYTF.

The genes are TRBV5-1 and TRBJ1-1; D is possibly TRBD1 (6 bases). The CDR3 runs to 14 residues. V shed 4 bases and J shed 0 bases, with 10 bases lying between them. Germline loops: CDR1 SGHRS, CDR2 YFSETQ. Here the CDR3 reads CASSPRGLNTEAFF. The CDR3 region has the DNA TGCGCCAGCAGCCCCAGGGGCTTGAACACTGAAGCTTTCTTT.

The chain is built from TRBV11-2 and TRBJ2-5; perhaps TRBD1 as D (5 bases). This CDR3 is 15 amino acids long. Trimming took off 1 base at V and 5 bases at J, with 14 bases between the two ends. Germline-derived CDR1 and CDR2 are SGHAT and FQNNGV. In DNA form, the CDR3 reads TGTGCCAGCAGCTTAGGGAACAGGTTCGGGGAGACCCAGTACTTC. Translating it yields CASSLGNRFGETQYF.

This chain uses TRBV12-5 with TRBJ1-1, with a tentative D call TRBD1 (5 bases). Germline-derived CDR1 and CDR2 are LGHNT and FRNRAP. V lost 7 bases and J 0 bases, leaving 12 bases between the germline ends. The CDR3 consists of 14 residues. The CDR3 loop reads CASALGGLNTEAFF. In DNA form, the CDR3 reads TGTGCTAGTGCCCTGGGGGGATTGAACACTGAAGCTTTCTTT.

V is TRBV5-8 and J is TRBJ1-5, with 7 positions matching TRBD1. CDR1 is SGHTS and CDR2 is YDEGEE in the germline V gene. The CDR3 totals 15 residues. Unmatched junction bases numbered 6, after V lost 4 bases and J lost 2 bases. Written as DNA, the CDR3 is TGTGCCAGCAGCGTAACAGGGGTTGGCAATCAGCCCCAGCATTTT. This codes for CASSVTGVGNQPQHF.

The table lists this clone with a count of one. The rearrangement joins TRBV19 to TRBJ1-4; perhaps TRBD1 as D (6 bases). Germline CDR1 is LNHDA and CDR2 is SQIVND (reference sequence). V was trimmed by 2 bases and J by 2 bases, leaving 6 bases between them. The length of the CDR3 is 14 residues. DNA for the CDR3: TGTGCCAGTAGTATAACAGGGACTAATGAAAAACTGTTTTTT. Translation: CASSITGTNEKLFF. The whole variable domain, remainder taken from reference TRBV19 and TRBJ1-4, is DGGITQSPKYLFRKEGQNVTLSCEQNLNHDAMYWYRQDPGQGLRLIYYSQIVNDFQKGDIAEGYSVSREKKESFPLTVTSAQKNPTAFYLCASSITGTNEKLFFGSGTQLSVL.

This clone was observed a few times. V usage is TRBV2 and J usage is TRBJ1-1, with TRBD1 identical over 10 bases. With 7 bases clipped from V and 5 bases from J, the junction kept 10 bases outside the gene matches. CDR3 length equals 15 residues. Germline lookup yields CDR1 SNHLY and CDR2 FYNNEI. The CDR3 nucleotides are TGTGCCAGCACTGGGGCCGGGACAGGGGAAACTGAAGCTTTCTTT. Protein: CASTGAGTGETEAFF.

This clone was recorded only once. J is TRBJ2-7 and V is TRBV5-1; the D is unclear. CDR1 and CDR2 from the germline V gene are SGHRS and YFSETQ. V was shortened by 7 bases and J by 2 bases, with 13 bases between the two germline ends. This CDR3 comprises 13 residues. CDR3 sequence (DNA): TGCGCCAGCGCGCCAGCGCGCACCTACGAGCAGTACTTC. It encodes CASAPARTYEQYF.

The CDR3 spells CASSQGVAGGFREQYF. The CDR3 DNA sequence: TGTGCCAGCAGCCAAGGGGTAGCCGGAGGGTTCCGCGAGCAGTACTTC. The chain recombines TRBV14 with TRBJ2-7; a weak D match, TRBD2 (6 bases). Germline V gene sequence: CDR1 SGHDN, CDR2 FVKESK. The CDR3 has 16 residues. The V and J ends lost 1 base and 6 bases respectively, with 19 bases between them.

Here the CDR3 reads CASSSSDWGGLGTQYF. As DNA, the CDR3 is TGTGCCAGCAGCTCATCGGACTGGGGAGGACTGGGGACCCAGTACTTC. The chain carries TRBV11-2 and TRBJ2-5; possibly TRBD2 for D (6 bases). V gave up 4 bases and J gave up 7 bases, with 22 bases separating them. Germline lookup yields CDR1 SGHAT and CDR2 FQNNGV. The CDR3 contains 16 residues.

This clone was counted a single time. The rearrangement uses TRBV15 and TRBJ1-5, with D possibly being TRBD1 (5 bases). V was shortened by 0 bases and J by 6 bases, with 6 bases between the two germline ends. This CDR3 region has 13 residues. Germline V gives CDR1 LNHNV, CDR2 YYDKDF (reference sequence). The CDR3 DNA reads TGTGCCACCAGCAGAGATAGGGGTCAGCCCCAGCATTTT. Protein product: CATSRDRGQPQHF.

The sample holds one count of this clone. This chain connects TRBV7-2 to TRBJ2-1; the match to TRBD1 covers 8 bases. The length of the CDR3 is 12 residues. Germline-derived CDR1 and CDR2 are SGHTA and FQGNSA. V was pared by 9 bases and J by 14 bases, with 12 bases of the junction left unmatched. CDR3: CASTHSGQGEFF. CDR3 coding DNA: TGTGCCAGTACTCACTCAGGACAGGGTGAGTTCTTC.

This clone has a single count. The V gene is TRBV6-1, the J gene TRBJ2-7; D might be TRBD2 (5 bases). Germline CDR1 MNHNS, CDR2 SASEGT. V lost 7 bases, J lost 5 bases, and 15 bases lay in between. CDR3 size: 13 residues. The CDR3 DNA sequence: TGTGCCAGCACATCCGGGATGGAAAACGAGCAGTACTTC. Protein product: CASTSGMENEQYF.

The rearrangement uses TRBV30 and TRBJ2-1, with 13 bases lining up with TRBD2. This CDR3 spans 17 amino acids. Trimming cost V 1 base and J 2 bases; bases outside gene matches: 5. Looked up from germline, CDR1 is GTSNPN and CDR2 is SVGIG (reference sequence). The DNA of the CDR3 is TGTGCCTGGAGTGCCGGACTAGCGGGAGCCACCTACAATGAGCAGTTCTTC. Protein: CAWSAGLAGATYNEQFF.